These T cell receptor beta chains were read from a single sample in a study of T cell responses to AZD1222 COVID-19 vaccine. Using immunoSEQ multiplex PCR, the repertoire was profiled, and TCRdb retains in-frame clones only, with some absent. The table lists 110,000 to 150,000 clones, around 93% of them singletons. The sample in question was peripheral blood, obtained on day 0 of AZD1222 vaccination. All receptors come from an adult in good health. The CDR3 runs from the conserved cysteine through the conserved F or W. D genes are given only for firm matches. Size values are once, few and many counts, or a class for expanded clones, and some rows have none.

>NA|TRBV13|TRBJ1-1|NA
TGTGCCAGCAGCATTTATAACACTGAAGCTTTCTTT
CASSIYNTEAFF
>NA|TRBV18|TRBJ1-3|NA
TGTGCCAGCTCACCTGCAGGGGACTCTGGAAACACCATATATTTT
CASSPAGDSGNTIYF
>NA|TRBV24-1|TRBJ1-2|NA
TGTGCCACCAGTGATCCGGACAGCTATGGCTACACCTTC
CATSDPDSYGYTF
>NA|TRBV6-5|TRBJ2-2|TRBD1
TGTGCCAGCAGTAGGACAGGGGGATCACAGGGGGAGCTGTTTTTT
CASSRTGGSQGELFF
>NA|TRBV7-9|TRBJ2-7|NA
TGTGCCAGCAGCTTAGGTTTGGGGGGTAGGGCGTACGAGCAGTACTTC
CASSLGLGGRAYEQYF
>few|TRBV5-4|TRBJ2-7|TRBD2
TGTGCCAGCAGCATCCGCACTAGCGGGGGGGATTCCTACGAGCAGTACTTC
CASSIRTSGGDSYEQYF
>NA|TRBV7-8|TRBJ1-2|TRBD1
TGTGCCAGCAGCCGGGACAGTGATTATGGCTACACCTTC
CASSRDSDYGYTF
>NA|TRBV30|TRBJ2-5|TRBD2
TGTGCCTGGAGTGTGCTAGCGGGGGGGCCCCGGGAGACCCAGTACTTC
CAWSVLAGGPRETQYF
>NA|TRBV7-2|TRBJ2-2|NA
TGTGCCAGCAGCACCCCGACCCGCACCGGGGAGCTGTTTTTT
CASSTPTRTGELFF
>NA|TRBV4-2|TRBJ1-1|NA
TGTGCCAGCAGCCAAGATATCATGGACGGGTCTGAAGCTTTCTTT
CASSQDIMDGSEAFF
>NA|TRBV5-4|TRBJ1-6|NA
TGTGCCAGCAGAGATGGGCCAACGGGGGCCCTCCACTTT
CASRDGPTGALHF
>NA|TRBV4-2|TRBJ1-1|TRBD1
TGTGCCAGCAGCCTCACAGGGGATCGAGCTTTCTTT
CASSLTGDRAFF
>NA|TRBV29-1|TRBJ2-3|NA
TGCAGCGTTGATGGGATGGAGATTCTTGACACAGATACGCAGTATTTT
CSVDGMEILDTDTQYF
>few|TRBV4-2|TRBJ1-4|TRBD1
TGTGCCAGCAGCCAAGAGTCGACAGGGCTACCCTCGGGGGAAAAACTGTTTTTT
CASSQESTGLPSGEKLFF
>NA|TRBV7-6|TRBJ1-1|TRBD1
TGTGCCAGCAGTAGTCCAGGGGGAGTCACTGAAGCTTTCTTT
CASSSPGGVTEAFF
>NA|TRBV15|TRBJ1-5|NA
TGTGCCACCAGCAGAGAAGGAGCCCAGCATTTT
CATSREGAQHF
>few|TRBV19|TRBJ1-6|TRBD1
TGTGCCAGTAGTATACGCAGGGGGCGATTTGGACCTAATTCACCCCTCCACTTT
CASSIRRGRFGPNSPLHF
>NA|TRBV28|TRBJ1-2|NA
TGTGCCTCGGGTGGACCGTCTAGAAACTATGGCTACACCTTC
CASGGPSRNYGYTF
>few|TRBV10-3|TRBJ2-7|TRBD1
TGTGCCATCAGTGAGCACCCGGGACAGGGGGACGAGCAGTACTTC
CAISEHPGQGDEQYF
>NA|TRBV11-2|TRBJ1-4|NA
TGTGCCAGCAGCTTAGGTAGCGAACTGTTTTTT
CASSLGSELFF
>NA|TRBV11-1|TRBJ1-1|TRBD1
TGTGCCAGCAGCCTGACAGGGACTATCAACACTGAAGCTTTCTTT
CASSLTGTINTEAFF
>NA|TRBV7-9|TRBJ1-4|NA
TGTGCCAGCAGCTTTCCACGAGACCCCGATGAAAAACTGTTTTTT
CASSFPRDPDEKLFF
>NA|TRBV6-5|TRBJ1-5|NA
TGTGCCAGCAGCCCCGGGAGGTTCGCCAATCAGCCCCAGCATTTT
CASSPGRFANQPQHF
>NA|TRBV9|TRBJ1-2|TRBD1
TGTGCCAGCAGCGTAGATCCAGGGGGCGGTTATGGCTACACCTTC
CASSVDPGGGYGYTF
>NA|TRBV7-3|TRBJ2-1|NA
TGTGCCAGCAGCTTAGGCAGGGGCGAGAACAATGAGCAGTTCTTC
CASSLGRGENNEQFF
>NA|TRBV28|TRBJ1-1|TRBD1
TGTGCCAGCAGCTGTTTCTTCAGGGGGCAGGACACTGAAGCTTTCTTT
CASSCFFRGQDTEAFF
>NA|TRBV27|TRBJ1-2|TRBD1
TGTGCCAGCAGTTCCTATATCGCCGGGACAGGGGGCTCTAACTATGGCTACACCTTC
CASSSYIAGTGGSNYGYTF
>NA|TRBV10-3|TRBJ1-5|NA
TGTGCCATCAGTGTAGGGGACAGCAATCAGCCCCAGCATTTT
CAISVGDSNQPQHF
>few|TRBV27|TRBJ1-1|NA
TGTGCCAGCGGAGAAACACGAGCTTTCTTT
CASGETRAFF
>NA|TRBV9|TRBJ2-1|NA
TGTGCCAGCAGCCCTATGAGCGGGCACTCCTACAATGAGCAGTTCTTC
CASSPMSGHSYNEQFF
>NA|TRBV4-1|TRBJ2-3|TRBD1
TGCGCCAGCAGCCAGCCGGGACAGCCCTCAGATACGCAGTATTTT
CASSQPGQPSDTQYF
>NA|TRBV5-4|TRBJ2-3|TRBD2
TGTGCCAGCAGCTTGCGGGGGGGCACAGATACGCAGTATTTT
CASSLRGGTDTQYF
>NA|TRBV30|TRBJ1-3|NA
TGTGCCTGGAGTGAGCCCTTCCGCTTCTCTGGAAACACCATATATTTT
CAWSEPFRFSGNTIYF
>NA|TRBV4-1|TRBJ1-2|NA
TGCGCCAGCAGCCAAGATGAGGCGGGGGCAGGTGGCTACACCTTC
CASSQDEAGAGGYTF